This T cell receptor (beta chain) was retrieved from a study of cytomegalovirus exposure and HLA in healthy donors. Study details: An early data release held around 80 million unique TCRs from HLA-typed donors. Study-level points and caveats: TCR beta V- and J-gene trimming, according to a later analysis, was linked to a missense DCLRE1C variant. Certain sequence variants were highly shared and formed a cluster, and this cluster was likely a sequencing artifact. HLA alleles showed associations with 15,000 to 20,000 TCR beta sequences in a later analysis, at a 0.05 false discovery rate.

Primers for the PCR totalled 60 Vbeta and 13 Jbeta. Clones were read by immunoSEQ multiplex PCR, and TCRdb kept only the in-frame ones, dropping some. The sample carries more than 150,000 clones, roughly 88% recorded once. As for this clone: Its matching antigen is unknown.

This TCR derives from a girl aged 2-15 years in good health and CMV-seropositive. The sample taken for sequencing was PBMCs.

The CDR3 region is CAISEPGGPTNTEAFF. The DNA of the CDR3 is TGTGCCATCAGTGAGCCCGGGGGACCCACGAACACTGAAGCTTTCTTT. The V gene is TRBV10-3, the J gene TRBJ1-1; D possibly corresponds to TRBD1 (5 bases). From germline, CDR1 is ENHRY and CDR2 SYGVKD. This CDR3 is 16 amino acids long. Trimming left V 2 bases short and J 1 base short, with 14 bases between.